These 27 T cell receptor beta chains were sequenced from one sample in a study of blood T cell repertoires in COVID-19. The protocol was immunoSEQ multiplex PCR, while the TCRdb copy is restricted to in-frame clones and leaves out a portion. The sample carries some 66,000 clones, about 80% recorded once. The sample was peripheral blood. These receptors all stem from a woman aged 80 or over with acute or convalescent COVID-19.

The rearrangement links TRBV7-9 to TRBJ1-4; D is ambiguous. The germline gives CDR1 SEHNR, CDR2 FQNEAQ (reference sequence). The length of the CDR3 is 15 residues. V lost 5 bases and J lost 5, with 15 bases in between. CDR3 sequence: CASSRPFGPNEKLFF. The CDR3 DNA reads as TGTGCCAGCAGCCGTCCCTTCGGTCCAAATGAAAAACTGTTTTTT.

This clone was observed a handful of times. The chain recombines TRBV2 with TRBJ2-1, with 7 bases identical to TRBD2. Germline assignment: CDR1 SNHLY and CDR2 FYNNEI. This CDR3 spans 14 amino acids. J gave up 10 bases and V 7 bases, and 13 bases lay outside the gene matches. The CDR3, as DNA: TGTGCCAGCAAGCCCGAGGGTCTAGCGGTGGAGCAGTTCTTC. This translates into CASKPEGLAVEQFF.

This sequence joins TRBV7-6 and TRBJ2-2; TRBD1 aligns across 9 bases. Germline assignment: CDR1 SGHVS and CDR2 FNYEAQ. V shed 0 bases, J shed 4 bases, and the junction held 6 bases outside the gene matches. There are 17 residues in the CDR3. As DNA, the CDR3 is TGTGCCAGCAGCTTAGCCCTGGGACAGGGTCCCACCGGGGAGCTGTTTTTT. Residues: CASSLALGQGPTGELFF.

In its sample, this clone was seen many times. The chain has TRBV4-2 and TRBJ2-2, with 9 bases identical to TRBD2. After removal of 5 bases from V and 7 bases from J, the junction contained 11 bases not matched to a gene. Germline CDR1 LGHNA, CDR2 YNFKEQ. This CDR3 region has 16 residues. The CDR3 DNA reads TGTGCCAGCAGCAAAGGGGTAGCGGGAGAGGTCGGGGAGCTGTTTTTT. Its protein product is CASSKGVAGEVGELFF.

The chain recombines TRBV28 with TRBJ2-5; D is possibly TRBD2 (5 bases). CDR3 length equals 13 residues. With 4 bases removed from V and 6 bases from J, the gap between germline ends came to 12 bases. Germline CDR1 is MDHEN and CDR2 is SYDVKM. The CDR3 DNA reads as TGTGCCAGCAGTTCGTGGGGAGCGAAGACCCAGTACTTC. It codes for CASSSWGAKTQYF.

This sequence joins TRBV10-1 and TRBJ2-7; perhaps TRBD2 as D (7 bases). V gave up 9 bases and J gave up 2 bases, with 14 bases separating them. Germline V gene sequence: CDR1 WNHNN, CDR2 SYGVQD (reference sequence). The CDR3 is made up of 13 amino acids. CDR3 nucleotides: TGCGCCAGGAAAGGGGGGGGCCCCTACGAGCAGTACTTC. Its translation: CARKGGGPYEQYF.

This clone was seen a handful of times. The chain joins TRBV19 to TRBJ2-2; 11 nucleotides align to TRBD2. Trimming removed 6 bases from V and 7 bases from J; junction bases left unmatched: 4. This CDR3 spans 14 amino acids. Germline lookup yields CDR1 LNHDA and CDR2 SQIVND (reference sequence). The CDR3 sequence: CASSFGTSGGELFF. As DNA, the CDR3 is TGTGCCAGTAGCTTCGGGACTAGCGGCGGGGAGCTGTTTTTT.

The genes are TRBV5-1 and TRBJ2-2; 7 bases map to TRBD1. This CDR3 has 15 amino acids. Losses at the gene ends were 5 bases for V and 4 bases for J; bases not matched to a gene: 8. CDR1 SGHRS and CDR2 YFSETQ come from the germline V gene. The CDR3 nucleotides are TGCGCCAGCAGACATGGGGACAGCCCCACCGGGGAGCTGTTTTTT. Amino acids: CASRHGDSPTGELFF.

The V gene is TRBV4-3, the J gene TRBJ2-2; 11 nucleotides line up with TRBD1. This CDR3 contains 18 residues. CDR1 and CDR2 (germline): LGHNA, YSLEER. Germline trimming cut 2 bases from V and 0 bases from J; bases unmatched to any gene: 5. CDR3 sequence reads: CASSQYGTGGANTGELFF. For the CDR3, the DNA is TGCGCCAGCAGCCAATATGGGACAGGGGGAGCGAACACCGGGGAGCTGTTTTTT.

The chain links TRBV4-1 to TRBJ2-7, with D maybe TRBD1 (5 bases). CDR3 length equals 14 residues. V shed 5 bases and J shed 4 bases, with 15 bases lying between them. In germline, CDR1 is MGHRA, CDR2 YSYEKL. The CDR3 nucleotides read TGCGCCAGCAGCAATGGTCGGGCAGGGTACGAGCAGTACTTC. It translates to CASSNGRAGYEQYF.

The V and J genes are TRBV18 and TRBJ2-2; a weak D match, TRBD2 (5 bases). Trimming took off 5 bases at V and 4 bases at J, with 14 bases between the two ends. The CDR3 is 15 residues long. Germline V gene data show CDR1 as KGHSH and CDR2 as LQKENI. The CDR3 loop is CASSRSRSGTGELFF. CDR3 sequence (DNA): TGTGCCAGCTCAAGAAGCCGGAGCGGCACCGGGGAGCTGTTTTTT.

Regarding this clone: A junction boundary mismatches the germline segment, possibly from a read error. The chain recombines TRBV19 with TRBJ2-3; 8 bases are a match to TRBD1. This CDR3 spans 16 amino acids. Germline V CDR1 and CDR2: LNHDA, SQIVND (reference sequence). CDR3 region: CASRIGQGGGTDTQYF. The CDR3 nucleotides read TGTGCCAGTAGGATAGGACAGGGCGGGGGCACAGATACGCAGTATTTT.

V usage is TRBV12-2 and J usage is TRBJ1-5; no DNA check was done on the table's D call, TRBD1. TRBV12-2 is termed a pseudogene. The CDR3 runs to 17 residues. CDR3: CASRSPPAGRVYQPQHF. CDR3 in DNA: TGTGCAAGTCGCTCTCCCCCCGCCGGCAGGGTATACCAGCCCCAGCATTTT.

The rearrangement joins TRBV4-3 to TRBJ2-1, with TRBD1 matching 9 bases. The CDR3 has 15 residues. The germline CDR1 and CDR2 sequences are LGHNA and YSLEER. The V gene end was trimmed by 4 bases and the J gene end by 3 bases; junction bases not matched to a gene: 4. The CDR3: CASSLTGGFYNEQFF. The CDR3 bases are TGCGCCAGCAGCCTTACAGGGGGCTTCTACAATGAGCAGTTCTTC.

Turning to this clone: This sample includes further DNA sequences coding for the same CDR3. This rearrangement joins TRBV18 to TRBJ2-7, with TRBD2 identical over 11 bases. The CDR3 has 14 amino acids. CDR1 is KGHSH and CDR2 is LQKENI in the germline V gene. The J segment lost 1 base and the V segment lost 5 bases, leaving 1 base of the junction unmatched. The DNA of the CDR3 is TGTGCCAGCTCAGGGACTAGCGGTTCCTACGAGCAGTACTTC. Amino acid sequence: CASSGTSGSYEQYF.

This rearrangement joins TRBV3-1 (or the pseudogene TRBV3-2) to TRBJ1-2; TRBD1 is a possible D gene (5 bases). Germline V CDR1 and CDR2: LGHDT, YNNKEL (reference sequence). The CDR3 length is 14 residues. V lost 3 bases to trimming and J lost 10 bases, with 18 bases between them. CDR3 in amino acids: CASSHQGLGRAYTF. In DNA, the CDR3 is TGTGCCAGCAGCCACCAGGGCCTCGGGAGGGCCTACACCTTC.

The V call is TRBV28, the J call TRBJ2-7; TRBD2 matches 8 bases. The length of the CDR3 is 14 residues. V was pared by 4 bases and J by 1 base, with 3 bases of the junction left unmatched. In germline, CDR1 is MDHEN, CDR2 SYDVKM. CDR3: CASSSQRGSYEQYF. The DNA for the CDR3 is TGTGCCAGCAGTTCCCAGCGGGGGTCCTACGAGCAGTACTTC.

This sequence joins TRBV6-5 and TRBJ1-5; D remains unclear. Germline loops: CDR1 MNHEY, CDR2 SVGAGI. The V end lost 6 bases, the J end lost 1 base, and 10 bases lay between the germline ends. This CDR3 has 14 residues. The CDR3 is CASSGMGSNQPQHF. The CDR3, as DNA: TGTGCCAGCAGCGGGATGGGGAGCAATCAGCCCCAGCATTTT.

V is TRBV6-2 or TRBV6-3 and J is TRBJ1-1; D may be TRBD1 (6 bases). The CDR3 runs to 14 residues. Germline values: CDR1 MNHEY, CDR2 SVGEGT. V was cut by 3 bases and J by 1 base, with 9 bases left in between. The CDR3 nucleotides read TGTGCCAGCAGTTATCAGGGGTCGAACACTGAAGCTTTCTTT. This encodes CASSYQGSNTEAFF.

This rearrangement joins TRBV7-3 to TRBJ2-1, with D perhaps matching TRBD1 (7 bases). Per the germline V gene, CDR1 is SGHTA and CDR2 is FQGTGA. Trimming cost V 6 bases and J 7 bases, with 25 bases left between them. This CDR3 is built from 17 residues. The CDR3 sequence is CASSPIGGGHQWNEQFF. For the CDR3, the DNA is TGTGCCAGCAGTCCGATCGGAGGGGGCCATCAGTGGAATGAGCAGTTCTTC.

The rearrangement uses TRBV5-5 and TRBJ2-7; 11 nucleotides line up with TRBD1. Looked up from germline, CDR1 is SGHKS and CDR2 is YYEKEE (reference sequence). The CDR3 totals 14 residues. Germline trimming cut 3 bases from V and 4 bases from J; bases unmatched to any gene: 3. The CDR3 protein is CASSYGQGAYEQYF. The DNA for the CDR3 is TGTGCCAGCAGCTACGGACAGGGGGCATACGAGCAGTACTTC.

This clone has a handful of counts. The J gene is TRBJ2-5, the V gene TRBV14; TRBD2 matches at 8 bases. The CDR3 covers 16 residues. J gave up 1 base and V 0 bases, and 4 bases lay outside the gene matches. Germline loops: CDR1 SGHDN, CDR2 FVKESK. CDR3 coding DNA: TGTGCCAGCAGCCAAGAGTACCTAGCGGGCCAAGAGACCCAGTACTTC. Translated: CASSQEYLAGQETQYF.

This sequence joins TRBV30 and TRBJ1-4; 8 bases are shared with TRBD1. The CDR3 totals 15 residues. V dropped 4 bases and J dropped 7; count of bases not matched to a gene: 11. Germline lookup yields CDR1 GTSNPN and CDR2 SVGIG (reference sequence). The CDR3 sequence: CAWTGGSVMGEKLFF. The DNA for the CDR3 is TGTGCCTGGACAGGGGGCTCCGTAATGGGTGAAAAACTGTTTTTT.

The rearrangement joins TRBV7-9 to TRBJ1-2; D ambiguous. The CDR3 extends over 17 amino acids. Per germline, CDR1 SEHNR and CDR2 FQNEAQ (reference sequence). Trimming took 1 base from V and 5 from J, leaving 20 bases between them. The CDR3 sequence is CASSLVAWGAARYGYTF. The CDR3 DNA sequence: TGTGCCAGCAGCTTAGTAGCATGGGGAGCCGCCAGATATGGCTACACCTTC.

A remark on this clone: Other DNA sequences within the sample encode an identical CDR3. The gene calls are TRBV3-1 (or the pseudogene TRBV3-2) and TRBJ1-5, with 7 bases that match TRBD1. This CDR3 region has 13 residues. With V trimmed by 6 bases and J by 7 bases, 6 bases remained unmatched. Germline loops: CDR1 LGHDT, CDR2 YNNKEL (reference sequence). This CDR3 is CASSRQGNQPQHF. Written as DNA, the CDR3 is TGTGCCAGCAGTCGACAGGGAAACCAGCCCCAGCATTTT.

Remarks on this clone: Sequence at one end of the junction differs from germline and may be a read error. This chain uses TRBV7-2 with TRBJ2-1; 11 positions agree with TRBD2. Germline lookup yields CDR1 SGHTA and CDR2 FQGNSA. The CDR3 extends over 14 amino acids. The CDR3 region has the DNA TGTGCCAGCAACTTAGCGGGAGGGAAGAATGAGCAGTTCTTC. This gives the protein CASNLAGGKNEQFF.

For the CDR3, the DNA is TGTGCCAGCAGGGGACTAGCGGGAGGCCATGCCTCCTACAATGAGCAGTTCTTC. Protein sequence: CASRGLAGGHASYNEQFF. The chain recombines TRBV27 with TRBJ2-1; 15 bases fit TRBD2. J gave up 0 bases and V 6 bases, and 6 bases lay outside the gene matches. Germline CDR1 MNHEY, CDR2 SMNVEV (reference sequence). This CDR3 is built from 18 residues.